This T cell receptor (beta chain) was captured in a study of blood T cell repertoires in COVID-19. V dropped 8 bases and J dropped 6; count of bases not matched to a gene: 7. Germline V CDR1 and CDR2: LNHDA, SQIVND (reference sequence). The CDR3 spans 13 residues. This clone turned up a few times. Authors' processing steps: The assay estimated nucleated cells by amplifying reference gene primers. Assay: immunoSEQ multiplex PCR; the TCRdb copy retains only in-frame clones and omits some. Clone size and V and J calls were adopted from that table, with D and trimming inferred from the DNA. Among roughly 200,000 clones, approximately 88% were seen once, and the ten largest hold around 6.3%.

V and J are TRBV19 and TRBJ1-5, with TRBD1 matching 7 bases. Sequenced material: peripheral blood. The sequence derives from a woman aged 40 to 50 with COVID-19, enrolled during active disease. The CDR3 is CASRRQGGQPQHF. CDR3 bases: TGTGCCAGTCGCCGACAGGGCGGTCAGCCCCAGCATTTT.